The 5 T cell receptor beta chains presented below share a single source sample, sequenced in a study of identical twins. TCRdb ran MiXCR on the 5' RACE reads and lists one entry per CDR3 protein. The sample includes 450,000 or so distinct CDR3 sequences, 14% of them seen just once. The sample was also linked to a second study, of yellow fever vaccine responses in identical twins.

Sequencing used CD4+ T cells sorted from blood. The receptors come from a woman between 18 and 30 years old in good health.

CDR3 region: CATSDPPPGGEETQYF. CDR3 DNA sequence: TGTGCCACCAGTGATCCCCCCCCCGGGGGGGAAGAGACCCAGTACTTC. The rearrangement joins TRBV24-1 to TRBJ2-5, with 8 positions matching TRBD2. The CDR3 is 16 amino acids. With V trimmed by 3 bases and J by 3 bases, 8 bases remained unmatched. In germline, CDR1 is KGHDR, CDR2 SFDVKD.

There are a few counts of this clonotype. The V and J genes are TRBV20-1 and TRBJ2-1; 11 bases are a match to TRBD2. Germline lookup yields CDR1 DFQATT and CDR2 SNEGSKA (reference sequence). V gave up 5 bases and J gave up 4 bases; unmatched junction bases: 19. The CDR3 spans 19 residues. The DNA for the CDR3 is TGCAGTGCTCCTAAACCCCCCTTCCCTAGCGGGGGGCGATACAATGAGCAGTTCTTC. Protein sequence: CSAPKPPFPSGGRYNEQFF.

The genes are TRBV27 and TRBJ2-5, with 9 bases aligning to TRBD1. Trimming took 6 bases from V and 5 from J; bases not matched to a gene: 13. Per germline, CDR1 MNHEY and CDR2 SMNVEV (reference sequence). The CDR3 runs 16 residues. CDR3 nucleotides: TGTGCCAGCAGGCCTCATCGGACAGGGGTCGGCGAGACCCAGTACTTC. Its translation: CASRPHRTGVGETQYF.

The chain links TRBV4-1 to TRBJ2-3, with 8 bases lining up with TRBD2. The CDR3 runs 14 residues. CDR1 and CDR2 (germline): MGHRA, YSYEKL. Losses at the gene ends were 7 bases for V and 4 bases for J; bases not matched to a gene: 7. The CDR3 nucleotides read TGCGCCAGCACAAGCGGGGGCGTCCCAGATACGCAGTATTTT. It yields the protein CASTSGGVPDTQYF.

The chain uses TRBV7-8 and TRBJ2-2; the match to TRBD1 covers 7 bases. Germline V gene data show CDR1 as SGHVS and CDR2 as FQNEAQ. Trimming took 5 bases from V and 5 from J; bases not matched to a gene: 8. The CDR3 sequence is 15 residues long. CDR3 in amino acids: CASSNGTVRTGELFF. CDR3 nucleotides: TGTGCCAGCAGCAATGGGACAGTACGAACCGGGGAGCTGTTTTTT.